Shown below are 18 T cell receptor beta chains from a single sample sequenced in a study of cytomegalovirus exposure and HLA in healthy donors. 60 Vbeta and 13 Jbeta primers were used in PCR. The assay was immunoSEQ multiplex PCR, and TCRdb's table has in-frame clones only and misses some. Of some 170,000 clones in the sample, around 69% were seen once. Sequences were obtained from PBMCs. Receptors were obtained from a man aged 60 to 75 in good health and CMV-seronegative.

This clone has only a few counts. The rearrangement joins TRBV4-3 to TRBJ1-1; D not resolved. Germline assignment: CDR1 LGHNA and CDR2 YSLEER. The CDR3 covers 14 residues. V was trimmed by 0 bases and J by 1 base, leaving 6 bases between them. The CDR3 DNA is TGCGCCAGCAGCCAAGATACGGGGAACACTGAAGCTTTCTTT. Translated, it gives CASSQDTGNTEAFF.

V and J are TRBV30 and TRBJ2-5, with a tentative D call TRBD2 (6 bases). Germline V gene data show CDR1 as GTSNPN and CDR2 as SVGIG (reference sequence). The CDR3 contains 13 residues. Trimming removed 2 bases from V and 1 base from J, with 8 bases in between. The CDR3 nucleotides are TGTGCCTGGAGTACGGGGGTCCAAGAGACCCAGTACTTC. This codes for CAWSTGVQETQYF.

V gene TRBV29-1 combines with J gene TRBJ2-7; D is perhaps TRBD1 (6 bases). The CDR3 sequence is 11 residues long. From germline, CDR1 is SQVTM and CDR2 ANQGSEA. V was shortened by 6 bases and J by 6 bases, with 12 bases between the two germline ends. The CDR3 protein is CSVNSGAEQYF. The CDR3 nucleotides read TGCAGCGTGAACTCAGGGGCCGAGCAGTACTTC.

V and J are TRBV6-1 and TRBJ2-2, with 9 positions matching TRBD1. Germline V lookup: CDR1 MNHNS, CDR2 SASEGT. CDR3 size: 14 residues. The V and J ends lost 4 bases and 8 bases, in that order; junction bases with no gene match: 5. CDR3 in DNA: TGTGCCAGCAGTGGCCACAGGGGGCCTGGGGAGCTGTTTTTT. This encodes CASSGHRGPGELFF.

The gene calls are TRBV4-1 and TRBJ2-5, with TRBD1 matching over 9 bases. The CDR3 covers 16 residues. Germline CDR1 MGHRA, CDR2 YSYEKL. The junction had 9 bases not matched to a gene; V was cut back by 2 bases and J by 5 bases. The CDR3 nucleotides read TGCGCCAGCAGCCAAAGGGCGGGACAGGGAGGCGAGACCCAGTACTTC. The encoded protein is CASSQRAGQGGETQYF.

CDR3 loop: CASSFYRRGYEQYF. CDR3 DNA sequence: TGTGCCAGCAGTTTCTATCGCAGGGGATACGAGCAGTACTTC. This chain joins TRBV27 and TRBJ2-7; D is possibly TRBD1 (6 bases). CDR1 MNHEY and CDR2 SMNVEV come from the germline V gene (reference sequence). This CDR3 spans 14 amino acids. Deletions cut 3 bases from V and 4 bases from J, with 13 bases between.

V and J are TRBV14 and TRBJ1-2; D is unresolved. The CDR3 has 15 residues. Trimming removed 3 bases at V and 4 bases at J, with 15 bases between. CDR1 and CDR2 (germline): SGHDN, FVKESK. The CDR3 sequence: CASSHQPQDFYGYTF. The CDR3 bases are TGTGCCAGCAGCCATCAGCCTCAGGATTTCTATGGCTACACCTTC.

In DNA, the CDR3 is TGTGCCACTGAGGGACTAGCGGGTGCCTACGAGCAGTACTTC. It specifies CATEGLAGAYEQYF. The rearrangement joins TRBV10-3 to TRBJ2-7, with 12 nucleotides matching TRBD2. The V segment lost 10 bases and the J segment 2 bases; nucleotides outside the gene matches: 6. This CDR3 contains 14 residues. Germline lookup yields CDR1 ENHRY and CDR2 SYGVKD.

The sample holds a few counts of this clone. The gene calls are TRBV5-5 and TRBJ2-7; 12 nucleotides line up with TRBD2. The CDR3 is made up of 16 amino acids. Germline V lookup: CDR1 SGHKS, CDR2 YYEKEE (reference sequence). After removal of 4 bases from V and 4 bases from J, the junction contained 9 bases not matched to a gene. In DNA form, the CDR3 reads TGTGCCAGCAGCGCCAGACTAGCGGGAGTACAGTACGAGCAGTACTTC. This codes for CASSARLAGVQYEQYF.

The sample holds a few counts of this clone. The chain joins TRBV21-1 to TRBJ2-3; TRBD1, as called in the table, went unchecked against the DNA. TRBV21-1 is given as a pseudogene. The CDR3 has 17 amino acids. The CDR3 protein is CASSKLGDRVGTDTQYF. DNA for the CDR3: TGTGCCAGCAGCAAATTGGGCGACAGGGTTGGCACAGATACGCAGTATTTT.

The chain carries TRBV4-2 and TRBJ1-5; TRBD1 might be the D (5 bases). Trimming shortened V by 0 bases and J by 2 bases, and 5 bases separated the two germline ends. Germline CDR1 is LGHNA and CDR2 is YNFKEQ. The CDR3 is 14 amino acids. This CDR3 is CASSQDRGNQPQHF. Written as DNA, the CDR3 is TGTGCCAGCAGCCAAGACAGGGGCAATCAGCCCCAGCATTTT.

This sequence joins TRBV4-1 and TRBJ2-7, with 12 nucleotides matching TRBD2. The CDR3 sequence is 17 residues long. Trimming removed 7 bases from V and 9 bases from J; junction bases left unmatched: 19. The germline gives CDR1 MGHRA, CDR2 YSYEKL. CDR3 protein: CASTRELTTSGRSPQYF. The CDR3, as DNA: TGCGCCAGCACTCGTGAACTGACGACTAGCGGGAGAAGTCCGCAGTACTTC.

The chain recombines TRBV7-9 with TRBJ2-1; 9 bases map to TRBD1. CDR1 and CDR2 from the germline V gene are SEHNR and FQNEAQ (reference sequence). V dropped 6 bases and J dropped 3; count of bases not matched to a gene: 9. This CDR3 has 16 residues. The CDR3 coding sequence is TGTGCCAGCAGACTAGAACCGGGACAGGGCTACAATGAGCAGTTCTTC. As protein: CASRLEPGQGYNEQFF.

The chain combines TRBV10-2 with TRBJ2-2, with TRBD1 matching over 7 bases. V was pared by 10 bases and J by 3 bases, with 17 bases of the junction left unmatched. Germline lookup yields CDR1 WSHSY and CDR2 SAAADI. The CDR3 runs to 17 residues. The CDR3 region has the DNA TGCGCCACCCAAAACGAAGAGACAGGGAAATACACCGGGGAGCTGTTTTTT. Its protein product is CATQNEETGKYTGELFF.

This sequence joins TRBV15 and TRBJ2-3; D is perhaps TRBD2 (5 bases). The germline CDR1 and CDR2 sequences are LNHNV and YYDKDF (reference sequence). Between the trimmed V and J ends, which lost 2 bases and 0 bases, there was a span of 18 bases. The CDR3 contains 18 residues. The CDR3 sequence is CATSRILVVEVSTDTQYF. CDR3 nucleotide sequence: TGTGCCACCAGCAGAATCCTGGTAGTGGAGGTTAGCACAGATACGCAGTATTTT.

This clone has more than one count but fewer than ten. J is TRBJ1-1 and V is TRBV14; weak D call: TRBD1 (5 bases). The germline gives CDR1 SGHDN, CDR2 FVKESK. Trimming removed 4 bases from V and 7 bases from J, with 16 bases in between. This CDR3 contains 14 residues. Here the CDR3 reads CASSRQVRGLEAFF. The DNA for the CDR3 is TGTGCCAGCAGCCGCCAAGTGAGGGGACTTGAAGCTTTCTTT.

The chain combines TRBV7-2 with TRBJ1-6; D gene uncertain. Germline V CDR1 and CDR2: SGHTA, FQGNSA. The V gene lost 6 bases and the J gene lost 0 bases, with 6 bases spanning the gap. The CDR3 length is 14 residues. CDR3 sequence: CASRVSSYNSPLHF. The CDR3 coding sequence is TGTGCCAGCAGAGTTAGCTCCTATAATTCACCCCTCCACTTT.

The chain uses TRBV9 and TRBJ2-3, with D possibly TRBD1 on 5 matching bases. Germline V gene sequence: CDR1 SGDLS, CDR2 YYNGEE. The CDR3 runs 13 residues. The germline V and J ends were trimmed by 4 bases and 9 bases, with 15 bases remaining between them. The CDR3, as DNA: TGTGCCAGCAGCCTTATGATTAGGGGCACGCAGTATTTT. This sequence encodes CASSLMIRGTQYF.